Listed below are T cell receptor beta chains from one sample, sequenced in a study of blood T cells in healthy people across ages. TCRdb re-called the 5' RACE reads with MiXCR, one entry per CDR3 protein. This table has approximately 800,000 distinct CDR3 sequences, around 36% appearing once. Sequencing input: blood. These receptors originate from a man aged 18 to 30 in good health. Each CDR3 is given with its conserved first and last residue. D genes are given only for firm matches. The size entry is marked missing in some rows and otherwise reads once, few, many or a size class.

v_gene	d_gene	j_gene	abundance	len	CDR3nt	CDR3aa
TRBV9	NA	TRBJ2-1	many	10	TGTGCCAGCAGCGGAGATGAGCAGTTCTTC	CASSGDEQFF
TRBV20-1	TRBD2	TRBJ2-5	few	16	TGCAGTGCTTACGGGACTAGCGGGGGGACGCAAGAGACCCAGTACTTC	CSAYGTSGGTQETQYF
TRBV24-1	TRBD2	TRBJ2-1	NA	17	TGTGCCACCAGTGACCCTGGACTAGCGGGCAGTTACAATGAGCAGTTCTTC	CATSDPGLAGSYNEQFF
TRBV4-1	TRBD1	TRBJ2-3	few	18	TGCGCCAGCAGCCTAGATCCGGACAGGGGAGAGAGCACAGATACGCAGTATTTT	CASSLDPDRGESTDTQYF
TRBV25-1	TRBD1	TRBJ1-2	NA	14	TGTGCCAGCAGTGAAGCAGGGGGCGCGGATGGCTACACCTTC	CASSEAGGADGYTF
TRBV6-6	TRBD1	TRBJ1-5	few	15	TGTGCCAGCAGTTACGGCAGGGGGCACAGTCAGCCCCAGCATTTT	CASSYGRGHSQPQHF
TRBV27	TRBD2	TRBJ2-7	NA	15	TGTGCCAGCAGTATGGATCTAGCGGGAATCTACGAGCAGTACTTC	CASSMDLAGIYEQYF
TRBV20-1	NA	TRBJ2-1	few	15	TGCAGTGCTTGGGGGAAAGGGACCAGAGGCGATGAGCAGTTCTTC	CSAWGKGTRGDEQFF
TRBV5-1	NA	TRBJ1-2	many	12	TGCGCCAGCAGCTTGACAGGTCGGGGCTACACCTTC	CASSLTGRGYTF
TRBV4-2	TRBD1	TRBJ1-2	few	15	TGTGCCAGCAGCTCCCGGGACAGGGGAGTAGGTGGCTACACCTTC	CASSSRDRGVGGYTF
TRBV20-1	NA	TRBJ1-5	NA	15	TGCAGTGCTAGCTGGGGCACATATAGCAGTCAGCCCCAGCATTTT	CSASWGTYSSQPQHF
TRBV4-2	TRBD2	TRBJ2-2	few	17	TGTGCCAGCAGCCAAGATTACCGGGGGGCGAACACCGGGGAGCTGTTTTTT	CASSQDYRGANTGELFF
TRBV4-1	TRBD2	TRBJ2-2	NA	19	TGCGCCAGCAGCCAAGGTTTTTCTCAGCGGGGGGGCCAGAGCGGGGAGCTGTTTTTT	CASSQGFSQRGGQSGELFF
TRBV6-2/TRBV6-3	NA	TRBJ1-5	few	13	TGTGCCAGCCTTCAATCCAGCAATCAGCCCCAGCATTTT	CASLQSSNQPQHF
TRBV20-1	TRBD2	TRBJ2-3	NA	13	TGCAGTGCTTGGACTAGCAACACAGATACGCAGTATTTT	CSAWTSNTDTQYF
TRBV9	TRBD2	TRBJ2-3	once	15	TGTGCCAGCAGCACGACTAGCGGCGCATCAGATGCGCAGTATTTT	CASSTTSGASDAQYF
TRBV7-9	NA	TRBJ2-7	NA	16	TGTGCCACCGTGCTGGACAGCCCCGCGAGCTCCTACGAGCAGTACTTC	CATVLDSPASSYEQYF
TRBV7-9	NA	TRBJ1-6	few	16	TGTGCCAGCAGCGCATCAGGGAGCTCCTATAATTCACCCCTCCACTTT	CASSASGSSYNSPLHF
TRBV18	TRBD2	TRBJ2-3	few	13	TGTGCCAGCTCACCACCCGGGGGGGATACGCAGTATTTT	CASSPPGGDTQYF
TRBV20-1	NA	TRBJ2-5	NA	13	TGCAGTGCTAGAGCCTATGTCGGGGAGACCCAGTACTTC	CSARAYVGETQYF
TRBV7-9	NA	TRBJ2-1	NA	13	TGTGCCAGCAGCTTCGGGCGCTCCTACGAGCAGTTCTTC	CASSFGRSYEQFF
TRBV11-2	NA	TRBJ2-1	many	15	TGTGCCAGCAGCCGTGGACAGAACTCCTACAATGAGCAGTTCTTC	CASSRGQNSYNEQFF
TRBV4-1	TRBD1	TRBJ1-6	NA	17	TGCGCCAGCAGCCAACGGAGGGGACAGGCTATCAATTCACCCCTCCACTTT	CASSQRRGQAINSPLHF
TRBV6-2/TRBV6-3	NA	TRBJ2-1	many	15	TGTGCCAGCAGTAAGCAGGAGAGCTCCTACAATGAGCAGTTCTTC	CASSKQESSYNEQFF
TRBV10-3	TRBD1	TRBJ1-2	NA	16	TGTGCCATCAGTGAGTCGGGGACAGGGGATAACTATGGCTACACCTTC	CAISESGTGDNYGYTF
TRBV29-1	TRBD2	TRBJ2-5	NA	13	TGCAGCGGGGGGACTAGCGGGCGCAATGAGCAGTACTTC	CSGGTSGRNEQYF
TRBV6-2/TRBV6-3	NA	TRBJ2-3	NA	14	TGTGCCAGCAGTTCGAGCTCTCCCCCAGATACGCAGTATTTT	CASSSSSPPDTQYF
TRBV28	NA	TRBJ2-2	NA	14	TGTGCCAGCAGTTTTAGGGTCCGCACCGGGGAGCTGTTTTTT	CASSFRVRTGELFF
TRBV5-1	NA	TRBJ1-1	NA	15	TGCGCCAGCAGCTTCGGACACGGGGAGAACACTGAAGCTTTCTTT	CASSFGHGENTEAFF
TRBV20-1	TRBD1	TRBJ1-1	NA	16	TGCAGTGCTCGACGTCCCGGGACAGGGGGGTACACTGAAGCTTTCTTT	CSARRPGTGGYTEAFF
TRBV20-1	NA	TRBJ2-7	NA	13	TGCAGTGCTACCCGGGAATATGACAATGAGCAGTACTTC	CSATREYDNEQYF
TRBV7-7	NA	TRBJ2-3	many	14	TGTGCTAGCAGCTTGTCGGGGGTGGGGGATACGCAGTATTTT	CASSLSGVGDTQYF
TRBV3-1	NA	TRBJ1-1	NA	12	TGTGCCAGCAGCCAGGGAAGGAGTGAAGCTTTCTTT	CASSQGRSEAFF
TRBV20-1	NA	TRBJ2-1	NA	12	TGCAGTGCTAGCGGGGGAGAGCGTGAGCAGTTCTTC	CSASGGEREQFF
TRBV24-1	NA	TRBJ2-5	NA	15	TGTGCCACAGATCTAGGCGGAGGTTCGGGAGAGACCCAGTACTTC	CATDLGGGSGETQYF
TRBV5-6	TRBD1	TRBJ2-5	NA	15	TGTGCCAGCAGGAGCACAGGGGGCGACTACAATGAGCAGTACTTC	CASRSTGGDYNEQYF
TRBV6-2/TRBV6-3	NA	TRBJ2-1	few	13	TGTGCCAGCAGTCGACAATCCTACAATGAGCAGTTCTTC	CASSRQSYNEQFF
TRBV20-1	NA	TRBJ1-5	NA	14	TGCAGTGCTAGTCCGACAGGATCAAATCAGCCCCAGCATTTT	CSASPTGSNQPQHF
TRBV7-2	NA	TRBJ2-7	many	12	TGTGCCAGCTCTCGTAGGGGCTACGAGCAGTACTTC	CASSRRGYEQYF
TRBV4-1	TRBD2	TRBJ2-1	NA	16	TGCGCCAGCAGCCCCCGGACTAGCGGGGTTTACAATGAGCAGTTCTTC	CASSPRTSGVYNEQFF
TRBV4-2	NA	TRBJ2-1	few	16	TGTGCCAGCAGCCAACCTACGACAGAGACGTACAATGAGCAGTTCTTC	CASSQPTTETYNEQFF
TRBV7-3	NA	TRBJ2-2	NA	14	TGTGCCAGCAGCTACACAGGCGCCACCGGGGAGCTGTTTTTT	CASSYTGATGELFF
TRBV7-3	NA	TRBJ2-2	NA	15	TGTGCCAGCAGCTTAACTCCCGGTGGGACCGGGGAGCTGTTTTTT	CASSLTPGGTGELFF
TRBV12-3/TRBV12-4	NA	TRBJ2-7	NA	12	TGTGCCAGCAAATACAGGTCCTACGAGCAGTACTTC	CASKYRSYEQYF
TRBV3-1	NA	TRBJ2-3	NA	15	TGTGCCAGCAGCCAAGATTGGGTCTCCACAGATACGCAGTATTTT	CASSQDWVSTDTQYF
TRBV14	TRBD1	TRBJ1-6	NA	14	TGTGCCAGCAGCCGGACAGGGAGGAGATCACCCCTCCACTTT	CASSRTGRRSPLHF
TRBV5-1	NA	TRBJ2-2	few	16	TGCGCCAGCAGCTTGTTGACTTCCGGAAGCACCGGGGAGCTGTTTTTT	CASSLLTSGSTGELFF
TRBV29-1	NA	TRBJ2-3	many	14	TGCAGCGTTGAAGGGCAAGTAAGATCAGATACGCAGTATTTT	CSVEGQVRSDTQYF